This entry describes one TCR beta chain. Its antigen is unknown. Reverse transcription of about 0.45 to 1 ug RNA was performed with random hexamers. With immunoSEQ multiplex PCR, TCR beta CDR3 was amplified across 54 Vbeta and 13 Jbeta. TCRdb analysed the immunoSEQ multiplex PCR reads with MiXCR anew, one entry per CDR3 protein. The sample shows about 83,000 distinct CDR3 sequences, 90% to 97% of them seen only once. The CDR3 totals 11 residues. V gave up 7 bases and J gave up 6 bases, with 6 bases separating them. The data originate from a study of CD8 T cells in Susac syndrome. Study conclusions and caveats: Susac CD8+ cells expanded clonally the most in TEMRA cells and in active patients. Only a relatively small number of individuals were included in the TCR sequencing and HLA analysis.

Through negative isolation, CD4+ and CD8+ T cells were obtained, while TEMRA cells were enriched using FACS. The clonotype was recovered from a human donor with Susac syndrome. V gene TRBV12-3 or TRBV12-4 combines with J gene TRBJ2-2; D unresolved. The sample taken for sequencing was CD8+ T cells from PBMCs. Written as DNA, the CDR3 is TGTGCCAGCATGGCCGCCGGGGAGCTGTTTTTT. Protein sequence: CASMAAGELFF.